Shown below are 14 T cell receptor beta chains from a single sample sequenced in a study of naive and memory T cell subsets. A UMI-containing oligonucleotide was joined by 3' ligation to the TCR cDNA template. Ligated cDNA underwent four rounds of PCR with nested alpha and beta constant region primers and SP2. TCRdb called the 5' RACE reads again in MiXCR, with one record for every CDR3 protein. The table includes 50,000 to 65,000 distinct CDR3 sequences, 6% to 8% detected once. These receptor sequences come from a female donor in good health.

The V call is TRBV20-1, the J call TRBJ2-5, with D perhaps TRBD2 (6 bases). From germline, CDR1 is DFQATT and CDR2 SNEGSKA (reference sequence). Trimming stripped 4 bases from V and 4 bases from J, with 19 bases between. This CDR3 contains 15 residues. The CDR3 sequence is CSANRRPTRGETQYF. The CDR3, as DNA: TGCAGTGCTAATCGCCGCCCGACTAGGGGAGAGACCCAGTACTTC.

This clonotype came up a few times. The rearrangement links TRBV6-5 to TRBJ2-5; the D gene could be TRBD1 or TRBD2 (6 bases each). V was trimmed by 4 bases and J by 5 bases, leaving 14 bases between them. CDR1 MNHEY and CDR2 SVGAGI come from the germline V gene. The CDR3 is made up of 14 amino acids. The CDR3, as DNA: TGTGCCAGCAGTTCCCCGGGGGCGGTGGAGACCCAGTACTTC. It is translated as CASSSPGAVETQYF.

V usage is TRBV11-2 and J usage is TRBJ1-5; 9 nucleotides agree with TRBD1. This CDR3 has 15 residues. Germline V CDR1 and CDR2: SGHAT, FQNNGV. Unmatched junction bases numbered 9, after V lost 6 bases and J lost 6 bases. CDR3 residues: CASSTGTGPLQPQHF. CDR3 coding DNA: TGTGCCAGCAGTACCGGGACAGGGCCACTTCAGCCCCAGCATTTT.

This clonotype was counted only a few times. CDR3 in amino acids: CSGRDRGTGELFF. CDR3 nucleotides: TGCAGTGGACGCGACAGGGGCACCGGGGAGCTGTTTTTT. This chain joins TRBV20-1 and TRBJ2-2; 8 positions agree with TRBD1. Germline V gene lookup returns CDR1 DFQATT and CDR2 SNEGSKA (reference sequence). The CDR3 totals 13 residues. Losses at the gene ends were 7 bases for V and 4 bases for J; bases not matched to a gene: 5.

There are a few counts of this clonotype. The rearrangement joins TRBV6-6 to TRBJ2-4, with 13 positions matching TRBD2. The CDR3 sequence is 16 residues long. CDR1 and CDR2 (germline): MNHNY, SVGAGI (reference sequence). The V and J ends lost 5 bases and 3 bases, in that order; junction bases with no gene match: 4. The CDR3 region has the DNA TGTGCCAGCAGTCTAGGGACTAGCGGGGACAAAAACATTCAGTACTTC. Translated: CASSLGTSGDKNIQYF.

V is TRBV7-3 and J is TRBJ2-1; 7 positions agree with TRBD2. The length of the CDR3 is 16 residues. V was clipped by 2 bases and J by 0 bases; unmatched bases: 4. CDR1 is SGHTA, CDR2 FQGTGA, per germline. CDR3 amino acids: CASSLGRGVSYNEQFF. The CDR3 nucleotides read TGTGCCAGCAGCTTAGGCCGGGGGGTCTCCTACAATGAGCAGTTCTTC.

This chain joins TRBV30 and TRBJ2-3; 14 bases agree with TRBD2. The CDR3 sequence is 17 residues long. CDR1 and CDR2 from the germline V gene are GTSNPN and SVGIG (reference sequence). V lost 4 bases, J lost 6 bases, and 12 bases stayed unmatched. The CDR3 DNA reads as TGTGCCTGGACCTCTCATAAGACTAGCGGGGGGGCTGATACGCAGTATTTT. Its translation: CAWTSHKTSGGADTQYF.

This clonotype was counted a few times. This chain's CDR3 is CASRSARYMNTEAFF. The CDR3, as DNA: TGCGCCAGCAGGAGCGCGAGGTATATGAACACTGAAGCTTTCTTT. This sequence joins TRBV4-3 and TRBJ1-1, with unresolved D. Looked up from germline, CDR1 is LGHNA and CDR2 is YSLEER. The CDR3 contains 15 residues. Trimming left V 6 bases short and J 0 bases short, with 14 bases between.

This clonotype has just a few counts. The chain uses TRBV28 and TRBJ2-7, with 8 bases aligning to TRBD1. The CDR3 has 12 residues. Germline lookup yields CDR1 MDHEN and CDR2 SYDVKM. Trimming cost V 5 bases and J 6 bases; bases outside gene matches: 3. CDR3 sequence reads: CASSPGGIEQYF. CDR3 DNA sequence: TGTGCCAGCAGTCCAGGGGGCATCGAGCAGTACTTC.

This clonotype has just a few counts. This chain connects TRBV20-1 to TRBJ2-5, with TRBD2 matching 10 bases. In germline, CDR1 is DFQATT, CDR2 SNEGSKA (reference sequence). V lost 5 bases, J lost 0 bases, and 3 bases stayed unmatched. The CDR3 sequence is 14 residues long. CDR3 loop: CSAPLAGHQETQYF. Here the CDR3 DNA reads TGCAGTGCTCCACTAGCGGGGCACCAAGAGACCCAGTACTTC.

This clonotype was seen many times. CDR3 amino acids: CSVEGEMNTEAFF. Written as DNA, the CDR3 is TGCAGCGTTGAAGGGGAAATGAACACTGAAGCTTTCTTT. This sequence joins TRBV29-1 and TRBJ1-1; D unresolved. Germline V lookup: CDR1 SQVTM, CDR2 ANQGSEA. The ends were cut back, 1 base at V and 0 bases at J, with 6 bases in the middle. CDR3 length equals 13 residues. Full variable domain (remainder filled in from reference TRBV29-1 and TRBJ1-1): SAVISQKPSRDICQRGTSLTIQCQVDSQVTMMFWYRQQPGQSLTLIATANQGSEATYESGFVIDKFPISRPNLTFSTLTVSNMSPEDSSIYLCSVEGEMNTEAFFGQGTRLTVV.

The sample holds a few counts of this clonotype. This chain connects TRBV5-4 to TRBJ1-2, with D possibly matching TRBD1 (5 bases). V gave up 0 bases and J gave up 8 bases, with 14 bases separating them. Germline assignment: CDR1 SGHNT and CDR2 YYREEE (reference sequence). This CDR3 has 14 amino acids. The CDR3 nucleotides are TGTGCCAGCAGCTTGGCCGGGGACTTAAGCGGCTACACCTTC. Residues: CASSLAGDLSGYTF.

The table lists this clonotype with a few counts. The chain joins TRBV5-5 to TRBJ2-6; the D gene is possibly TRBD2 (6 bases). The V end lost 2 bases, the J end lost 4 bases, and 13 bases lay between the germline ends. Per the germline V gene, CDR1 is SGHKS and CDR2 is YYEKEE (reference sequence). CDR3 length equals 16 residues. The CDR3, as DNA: TGTGCCAGCAGCTTTTCCGGGGGTCCAGGGGCCAACGTCCTGACTTTC. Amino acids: CASSFSGGPGANVLTF.

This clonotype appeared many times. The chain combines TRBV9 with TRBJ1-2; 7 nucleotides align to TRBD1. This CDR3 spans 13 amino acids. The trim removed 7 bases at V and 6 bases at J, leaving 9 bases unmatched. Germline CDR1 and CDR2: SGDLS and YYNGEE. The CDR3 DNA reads TGTGCCAGCTTGGGAGGGGGCGCGCATGGCTACACCTTC. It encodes CASLGGGAHGYTF. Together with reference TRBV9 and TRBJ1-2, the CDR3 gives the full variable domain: DSGVTQTPKHLITATGQRVTLRCSPRSGDLSVYWYQQSLDQGLQFLIQYYNGEERAKGNILERFSAQQFPDLHSELNLSSLELGDSALYFCASLGGGAHGYTFGSGTRLTVV.